The 22 T cell receptor beta chains below come from one sample, sequenced in a study of T-cell reconstitution after alpha-beta-depleted transplantation in children. This sample's TCRbeta library carried unique molecular identifier barcodes. TCRdb called the PCR reads again in MiXCR, with one record for every CDR3 protein. The sample consists of about 340,000 distinct CDR3 sequences, 15% to 20% of them appearing once. The specimen was PBMCs, mostly from graft donor cells, collected 360 days after TCRalphabeta/CD19-depleted stem cell transplant. These receptors came from a male patient between 2 and 15 years old who had a stem cell transplant for acute lymphoblastic leukemia, so the T cells may come from the graft donor.

This clonotype has just a few counts. The CDR3, as DNA: TGCGCCAGCAGCCGAGGTACTAGCGCCTCCTACGAGCAGTACTTC. Translation gives CASSRGTSASYEQYF. V gene TRBV5-1 combines with J gene TRBJ2-7, with TRBD2 matching over 7 bases. The germline V gene has CDR1 SGHRS and CDR2 YFSETQ. CDR3 length equals 15 residues. V shed 4 bases, J shed 0 bases, and the junction held 7 bases outside the gene matches. Looking up the rest from reference TRBV5-1 and TRBJ2-7 gives the full variable domain: KAGVTQTPRYLIKTRGQQVTLSCSPISGHRSVSWYQQTPGQGLQFLFEYFSETQRNKGNFPGRFSGRQFSNSRSEMNVSTLELGDSALYLCASSRGTSASYEQYFGPGTRLTVT.

This rearrangement joins TRBV4-1 to TRBJ2-7, with TRBD2 matching over 10 bases. CDR3 length: 16 residues. V gave up 4 bases and J gave up 2 bases; unmatched junction bases: 8. Per germline, CDR1 MGHRA and CDR2 YSYEKL. Here the CDR3 reads CASSRLLAGVTYEQYF. The CDR3 DNA sequence: TGCGCCAGCAGCCGCCTGCTAGCGGGAGTTACCTACGAGCAGTACTTC.

The V call is TRBV30, the J call TRBJ2-3; a weak D match, TRBD2 (7 bases). The CDR3 consists of 17 residues. Deletions cut 1 base from V and 0 bases from J, with 17 bases between. CDR1 GTSNPN and CDR2 SVGIG come from the germline V gene (reference sequence). DNA of the CDR3: TGTGCCTGGAGTGAAGGGAGGGGGGCCCTTAGCACAGATACGCAGTATTTT. Amino acids: CAWSEGRGALSTDTQYF.

This clonotype was seen many times. The CDR3, as DNA: TGTGCCAGCAGCCCTGGACTAGTATCTCGCAATGAGCAGTTCTTC. This encodes CASSPGLVSRNEQFF. V usage is TRBV7-3 and J usage is TRBJ2-1, with 7 bases identical to TRBD2. The CDR3 is made up of 15 amino acids. Germline lookup yields CDR1 SGHTA and CDR2 FQGTGA. The ends lost 5 bases at V and 6 bases at J; junction bases unmatched: 10.

This clonotype was seen more than once but under ten times. The gene calls are TRBV7-9 and TRBJ2-3; 11 bases align to TRBD2. CDR3 length equals 16 residues. Trimming removed 8 bases from V and 4 bases from J; junction bases left unmatched: 11. The germline V gene has CDR1 SEHNR and CDR2 FQNEAQ (reference sequence). CDR3 bases: TGTGCCAGCTCCCCTCTAGCGGGAGGAACTGCAGATACGCAGTATTTT. Amino acid sequence: CASSPLAGGTADTQYF.

This clonotype was detected ten times or more. This rearrangement joins TRBV4-2 to TRBJ1-5; D unresolved. Germline V CDR1 and CDR2: LGHNA, YNFKEQ. Between the trimmed V and J ends, which lost 3 bases and 2 bases, there was a span of 20 bases. The CDR3 loop spans 18 amino acids. The CDR3 is CASSHQYNMGIGNQPQHF. The CDR3 DNA is TGTGCCAGCAGCCACCAGTATAACATGGGTATCGGCAATCAGCCCCAGCATTTT.

The sample holds many counts of this clonotype. The chain has TRBV28 and TRBJ2-3; D may be TRBD2 (6 bases). The germline V and J ends were trimmed by 7 bases and 4 bases, with 18 bases remaining between them. The CDR3 sequence is 15 residues long. The germline V gene encodes CDR1 MDHEN and CDR2 SYDVKM. This CDR3 reads CASTDSGTYSDTQYF. DNA for the CDR3: TGTGCCAGCACCGATTCCGGGACTTACTCAGATACGCAGTATTTT.

The genes are TRBV6-1 and TRBJ2-1; TRBD2 matches 8 bases. The CDR3 covers 15 residues. Germline V CDR1 and CDR2: MNHNS, SASEGT. After removal of 8 bases from V and 3 bases from J, the junction contained 9 bases not matched to a gene. CDR3 region: CASGSGTRGYNEQFF. CDR3 DNA: TGTGCCAGCGGGTCCGGGACTAGAGGCTACAATGAGCAGTTCTTC.

This clonotype turned up a few times. The CDR3 here is CASSILAGEGTEAFF. For the CDR3, the DNA is TGTGCCAGTAGTATCCTGGCAGGGGAAGGCACTGAAGCTTTCTTT. The V call is TRBV19, the J call TRBJ1-1; tentative D call: TRBD1 (6 bases). Between the trimmed V and J ends, which lost 3 bases and 4 bases, there was a span of 15 bases. In germline, CDR1 is LNHDA, CDR2 SQIVND (reference sequence). The CDR3 is made up of 15 amino acids.

The chain has TRBV20-1 and TRBJ1-1, with no clear D. Looked up from germline, CDR1 is DFQATT and CDR2 is SNEGSKA (reference sequence). Trimming took 1 base from V and 0 from J, leaving 6 bases between them. This CDR3 spans 13 amino acids. CDR3 loop: CSARGQVNTEAFF. CDR3 nucleotide sequence: TGCAGTGCTAGAGGTCAGGTGAACACTGAAGCTTTCTTT.

In its sample, this clonotype was seen a few times. The DNA for the CDR3 is TGTGCCAGCAGTGAACGCGTGAACACTGAAGCTTTCTTT. It translates to CASSERVNTEAFF. The chain joins TRBV2 to TRBJ1-1; no clear D. The CDR3 spans 13 residues. Germline CDR1 SNHLY, CDR2 FYNNEI. The V gene lost 2 bases and the J gene lost 0 bases, with 4 bases spanning the gap.

This clonotype was picked up a small number of times. V is TRBV7-8 and J is TRBJ2-1; the D call may be TRBD1 or TRBD2 (7 bases each). The germline V gene encodes CDR1 SGHVS and CDR2 FQNEAQ. The V end was cut by 5 bases, the J end by 7 bases, with 15 bases between. CDR3 length equals 14 residues. The CDR3 loop reads CASSQGEGLNEQFF. The CDR3 bases are TGTGCCAGCAGCCAGGGGGAGGGCTTGAATGAGCAGTTCTTC.

The V call is TRBV27, the J call TRBJ2-7, with 7 bases identical to TRBD1. The CDR3 contains 14 residues. Germline values: CDR1 MNHEY, CDR2 SMNVEV (reference sequence). Germline trimming cut 5 bases from V and 0 bases from J; bases unmatched to any gene: 4. CDR3 residues: CASSRRDSSYEQYF. The CDR3 coding sequence is TGTGCCAGCAGTCGCCGGGACAGCTCCTACGAGCAGTACTTC.

The J gene is TRBJ2-1, the V gene TRBV7-9, with D possibly called TRBD1 or TRBD2 (5 bases each). V lost 5 bases and J 0 bases, leaving 14 bases between the germline ends. CDR1 SEHNR and CDR2 FQNEAQ come from the germline V gene (reference sequence). The CDR3 loop spans 16 amino acids. This CDR3 is CASSPSEGRSYNEQFF. The CDR3 bases are TGTGCCAGCAGCCCTAGTGAGGGACGCTCCTACAATGAGCAGTTCTTC.

This clonotype was counted only a few times. V gene TRBV10-3 combines with J gene TRBJ2-7; D might be TRBD2 (5 bases). V gave up 3 bases and J gave up 3 bases, with 15 bases separating them. Per the germline V gene, CDR1 is ENHRY and CDR2 is SYGVKD. The CDR3 contains 15 residues. Here the CDR3 DNA reads TGTGCCATCAGTGATTGGGCGGGTTCCCTCTACGAGCAGTACTTC. This codes for CAISDWAGSLYEQYF.

This clonotype has a handful of counts. The gene calls are TRBV7-2 and TRBJ2-1; D is undetermined. Trimming removed 5 bases at V and 12 bases at J, with 14 bases between. Per the germline V gene, CDR1 is SGHTA and CDR2 is FQGNSA. This CDR3 has 12 residues. This CDR3 reads CASSAPSHSQFF. CDR3 sequence (DNA): TGTGCCAGCAGCGCCCCCTCCCACTCGCAGTTCTTC. Looking up the rest from reference TRBV7-2 and TRBJ2-1 gives the full variable domain: GAGVSQSPSNKVTEKGKDVELRCDPISGHTALYWYRQSLGQGLEFLIYFQGNSAPDKSGLPSDRFSAERTGGSVSTLTIQRTQQEDSAVYLCASSAPSHSQFFGPGTRLTVL.

CDR3 sequence: CASSLARDSPLHF. The CDR3 DNA is TGTGCCAGCAGTTTAGCCAGGGATTCACCCCTCCACTTT. The gene calls are TRBV12-3 or TRBV12-4 and TRBJ1-6; perhaps TRBD1 as D (5 bases). The CDR3 is 13 residues long. The V gene lost 0 bases and the J gene lost 8 bases, with 5 bases spanning the gap.

The J gene is TRBJ2-1, the V gene TRBV12-3 or TRBV12-4, with a possible D match to TRBD2 (5 bases). There are 13 residues in the CDR3. Trimming removed 2 bases from V and 10 bases from J, with 12 bases in between. The CDR3 coding sequence is TGTGCCAGCAGTTTACATCCCGGGATAGAGCAGTTCTTC. Translating gives CASSLHPGIEQFF.

This chain links TRBV7-2 with TRBJ2-4; tentatively, D is TRBD1 or TRBD2 (5 bases each). Trimming removed 2 bases at V and 0 bases at J, with 11 bases between. The germline gives CDR1 SGHTA, CDR2 FQGNSA. CDR3 length: 16 residues. The CDR3: CASSLWGTLAKNIQYF. The CDR3 DNA reads TGTGCCAGCAGCTTATGGGGGACGCTAGCCAAAAACATTCAGTACTTC.

This clonotype was seen only a few times. The chain links TRBV10-3 to TRBJ2-7, with D tentatively TRBD2 (6 bases). This CDR3 is built from 13 residues. V lost 3 bases and J lost 9, with 15 bases in between. The germline gives CDR1 ENHRY, CDR2 SYGVKD. CDR3 DNA sequence: TGTGCCATCAGTGAAATCCGGGAGCTTGGGCAGTACTTC. This encodes CAISEIRELGQYF.

This clonotype was observed a few times. The chain is built from TRBV6-2 or TRBV6-3 and TRBJ2-7; weak D call: TRBD2 (6 bases). The CDR3 consists of 16 residues. Germline assignment: CDR1 MNHEY and CDR2 SVGEGT. Trimming took 6 bases from V and 0 from J, leaving 18 bases between them. The CDR3 sequence is CASSSLGRLDSYEQYF. CDR3 nucleotides: TGTGCCAGCAGCTCCCTAGGGAGGTTAGACTCCTACGAGCAGTACTTC.

This clonotype has more than one count but fewer than ten. CDR3 residues: CASRTRGFGSYNSPLHF. CDR3 coding DNA: TGTGCCAGCAGAACAAGGGGGTTCGGCTCCTATAATTCACCCCTCCACTTT. The chain recombines TRBV28 with TRBJ1-6, with D possibly matching TRBD1 (6 bases). The V gene lost 6 bases and the J gene lost 0 bases, with 15 bases spanning the gap. The CDR3 runs to 17 residues. Germline CDR1 reads MDHEN; CDR2 reads SYDVKM.